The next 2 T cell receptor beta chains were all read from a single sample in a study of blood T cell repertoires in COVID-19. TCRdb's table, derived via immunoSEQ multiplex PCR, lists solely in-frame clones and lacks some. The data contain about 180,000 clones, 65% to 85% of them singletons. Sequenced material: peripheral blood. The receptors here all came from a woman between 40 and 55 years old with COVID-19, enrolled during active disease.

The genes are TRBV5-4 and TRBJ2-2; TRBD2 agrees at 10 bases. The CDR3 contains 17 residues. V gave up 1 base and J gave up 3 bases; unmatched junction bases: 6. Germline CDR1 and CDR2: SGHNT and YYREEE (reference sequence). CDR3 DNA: TGTGCCAGCAGCTTGTCCATGCTAGCGGGAGACACCGGGGAGCTGTTTTTT. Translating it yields CASSLSMLAGDTGELFF.

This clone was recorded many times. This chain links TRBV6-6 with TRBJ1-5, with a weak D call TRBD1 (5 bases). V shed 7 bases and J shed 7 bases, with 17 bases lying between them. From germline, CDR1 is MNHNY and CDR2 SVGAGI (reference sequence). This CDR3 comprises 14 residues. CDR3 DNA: TGTGCCAGCAAGGCGGGGGGAAGGGAACAGCCCCAGCATTTT. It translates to CASKAGGREQPQHF.